The clone carrying this T cell receptor beta chain was seen a single time. Its antigen is currently unknown. This CDR3 spans 16 amino acids. With V trimmed by 5 bases and J by 2 bases, 7 bases remained unmatched. CDR1 and CDR2 from the germline V gene are LNHDA and SQIVND (reference sequence). This entry comes from a study of OX40 agonist ivuxolimab in advanced cancers. Whole-study findings and limits: The work left the antigen specificity of expanded peripheral T cells undetermined. Both CD4+ and CD8+ T cell populations in blood had undergone clonal expansion by week 6 at 0.1 to 3.0 mg/kg.

Sequencing used immunoSEQ multiplex PCR; TCRdb keeps in-frame clones, though not all of them. The table includes fewer than 45,000 clones, about 87% detected once. The sample in question was CD4+ or CD8+ T cells sorted from blood, obtained in a trial of the OX40 agonist ivuxolimab. V gene TRBV19 combines with J gene TRBJ2-1; TRBD1 agrees at 9 bases. This TCR was sampled from an adult with an advanced solid tumor such as melanoma, head and neck, liver or kidney cancer. CDR3 sequence: CASSSHRGLPYNEQFF. The CDR3 nucleotides are TGTGCCAGTAGTTCCCACAGGGGGCTCCCCTACAATGAGCAGTTCTTC.